The 14 T cell receptor beta chains presented below share a single source sample, sequenced in a study of T cell repertoires in cytomegalovirus infection. One entry per CDR3 protein results from TCRdb running MiXCR on the reads. The sample comprises roughly 720,000 distinct CDR3 sequences, approximately 34% of which are singletons, and 2.5% to 3.5% rests with the top ten. Sequencing was performed on PBMCs. Receptor source: a human donor in good health (CMV status not recorded). Some clones in this sample may be carry-over from other donors' samples.

This chain connects TRBV7-9 to TRBJ1-2, with 7 nucleotides matching TRBD1. CDR3 length equals 15 residues. V dropped 5 bases and J dropped 3; count of bases not matched to a gene: 9. Germline CDR1 and CDR2: SEHNR and FQNEAQ (reference sequence). The DNA of the CDR3 is TGTGCCAGCAGCCAATTTCCGGGACAGCACTATGGCTACACCTTC. Its protein product is CASSQFPGQHYGYTF.

The genes are TRBV20-1 and TRBJ1-2; tentatively, D is TRBD1 (6 bases). This CDR3 has 15 residues. Trimming pared 0 bases from V and 4 bases from J, leaving 15 bases between. Germline values: CDR1 DFQATT, CDR2 SNEGSKA (reference sequence). CDR3 region: CSARDLMTGSYGYTF. The CDR3 DNA is TGCAGTGCTAGAGATCTGATGACAGGCTCCTATGGCTACACCTTC.

This sequence joins TRBV11-2 and TRBJ1-1; no reliable D call. Trimming pared 1 base from V and 0 bases from J, leaving 9 bases between. CDR1 and CDR2 (germline): SGHAT, FQNNGV. The CDR3 contains 15 residues. This CDR3 is CASSLAGVVNTEAFF. In DNA, the CDR3 is TGTGCCAGCAGCTTAGCCGGGGTGGTGAACACTGAAGCTTTCTTT.

This sequence joins TRBV25-1 and TRBJ2-1; D remains ambiguous. Trimming shortened V by 6 bases and J by 7 bases, and 7 bases separated the two germline ends. The CDR3 covers 11 residues. CDR1 is MGHDK, CDR2 SYGVNS, per germline. Written as DNA, the CDR3 is TGTGCCAGCAGATGGGTAAATGAGCAGTTCTTC. Encoded protein: CASRWVNEQFF.

Of note for this clonotype: A much larger clonotype is one base distant, so this may be a read error. The V call is TRBV7-3, the J call TRBJ2-1; a possible D gene is TRBD2 (6 bases). The germline V gene encodes CDR1 SGHTA and CDR2 FQGTGA. CDR3 length: 14 amino acids. Trimming pared 4 bases from V and 6 bases from J, leaving 13 bases between. CDR3 in amino acids: CASSWERGGNEQFF. The CDR3 nucleotides are TGTGCCAGCAGCTGGGAGAGGGGAGGCAATGAGCAGTTCTTC.

This clonotype turned up a few times. The rearrangement joins TRBV11-2 to TRBJ2-3; no reliable D call. The germline V gene has CDR1 SGHAT and CDR2 FQNNGV. CDR3 length: 16 residues. V was clipped by 1 base and J by 0 bases, with 11 bases between them. This CDR3 is CASSLGNSLSTDTQYF. CDR3 in DNA: TGTGCCAGCAGCTTAGGTAACTCGCTTAGCACAGATACGCAGTATTTT. The full variable domain, in which reference TRBV11-2 and TRBJ2-3 provide the parts outside the CDR3, is EAGVAQSPRYKIIEKRQSVAFWCNPISGHATLYWYQQILGQGPKLLIQFQNNGVVDDSQLPKDRFSAERLKGVDSTLKIQPAKLEDSAVYLCASSLGNSLSTDTQYFGPGTRLTVL.

This clonotype was counted between two and nine times. The chain joins TRBV7-9 to TRBJ2-7; D perhaps matches TRBD1 (7 bases). Germline CDR1 SEHNR, CDR2 FQNEAQ (reference sequence). Trimming left V 5 bases short and J 6 bases short, with 20 bases between. The CDR3 is 15 amino acids. For the CDR3, the DNA is TGTGCCAGCAGCGCGCAGGGGGGATCTGAGCTCGAGCAGTACTTC. Amino acid sequence: CASSAQGGSELEQYF.

The chain has TRBV7-2 and TRBJ2-1, with 8 nucleotides matching TRBD2. The CDR3 loop spans 16 amino acids. Germline assignment: CDR1 SGHTA and CDR2 FQGNSA. CDR3 DNA: TGTTCCATCAGCCCGAGACTAGCGAAAACTCACAATGAGCAGTTCTTC. Translation: CSISPRLAKTHNEQFF.

This clonotype was counted at least ten times. The CDR3 loop is CASSQPGTGTEAFF. The CDR3, as DNA: TGCGCCAGCAGCCAACCGGGGACGGGGACTGAAGCTTTCTTT. This chain connects TRBV4-1 to TRBJ1-1; perhaps TRBD1 as D (5 bases). V was trimmed by 2 bases and J by 5 bases, leaving 12 bases between them. CDR1 and CDR2 from the germline V gene are MGHRA and YSYEKL. CDR3 length: 14 residues.

The J gene is TRBJ2-1, the V gene TRBV11-2; D gene unclear. Germline CDR1 SGHAT, CDR2 FQNNGV. The CDR3 loop spans 18 amino acids. V lost 5 bases, J lost 4 bases, and 24 bases lay in between. The DNA of the CDR3 is TGTGCCAGCAGCCGACCTGACCATTCCCCCCACACATACAATGAGCAGTTCTTC. Its protein product is CASSRPDHSPHTYNEQFF.

The V call is TRBV27, the J call TRBJ2-5; 13 nucleotides align to TRBD2. Germline CDR1 and CDR2: MNHEY and SMNVEV (reference sequence). This CDR3 region has 18 residues. Trimming took 5 bases from V and 5 from J; bases not matched to a gene: 14. In nucleotides, the CDR3 is TGTGCCAGCAGTCCCCAACGACTAGCGGGAGGAGCCCGGGAGACCCAGTACTTC. Encoded protein: CASSPQRLAGGARETQYF.

The gene calls are TRBV5-1 and TRBJ1-4, with TRBD1 as a possible D gene (5 bases). CDR3 length: 18 residues. The V end was cut by 4 bases, the J end by 2 bases, with 21 bases between. Germline V gene sequence: CDR1 SGHRS, CDR2 YFSETQ. In DNA form, the CDR3 reads TGCGCCAGCAGCACGATACCGGGACCCTACGCGACTAATGAAAAACTGTTTTTT. Translating it yields CASSTIPGPYATNEKLFF.

The chain recombines TRBV6-2 or TRBV6-3 with TRBJ1-1; TRBD1 is a possible D gene (6 bases). In germline, CDR1 is MNHEY, CDR2 SVGEGT. The CDR3 is made up of 13 amino acids. V lost 5 bases and J 7 bases, leaving 14 bases between the germline ends. CDR3 sequence (DNA): TGTGCCAGCAGTGCGCGGACAGCCATTGAAGCTTTCTTT. This codes for CASSARTAIEAFF.

This sequence joins TRBV28 and TRBJ1-5; TRBD1 is a possible D gene (6 bases). The germline CDR1 and CDR2 sequences are MDHEN and SYDVKM. There are 15 residues in the CDR3. Deletions cut 2 bases from V and 5 bases from J, with 13 bases between. In DNA form, the CDR3 reads TGTGCCAGCAGTTTAGGGGGCAGGGTTGATCAGCCCCAGCATTTT. Translating gives CASSLGGRVDQPQHF.